This TCR beta chain originates from a study of OX40 agonist ivuxolimab in advanced cancers. From germline, CDR1 is MGHRA and CDR2 YSYEKL. This CDR3 comprises 14 residues. V shed 3 bases and J shed 7 bases, with 13 bases lying between them. Repertoires were generated with immunoSEQ multiplex PCR, while TCRdb's copy carries only in-frame clones and drops some. The sample records approximately 35,000 clones, about 81% being singletons. The receptor's source is an adult with an advanced solid tumor such as melanoma, head and neck, liver or kidney cancer. This chain joins TRBV4-1 and TRBJ2-1; tentative D call: TRBD1 (5 bases). The sequencing used CD4+ or CD8+ T cells sorted from blood, collected in a trial of the OX40 agonist ivuxolimab. The CDR3: CASSQLGLHNEQFF. The CDR3 nucleotides are TGCGCCAGCAGCCAGTTGGGGCTGCATAATGAGCAGTTCTTC.